This T cell receptor (beta chain) was sequenced for a study of blood T cells in healthy people across ages. CDR3 length equals 13 residues. The germline CDR1 and CDR2 sequences are DFQATT and SNEGSKA (reference sequence). V dropped 2 bases and J dropped 4; count of bases not matched to a gene: 4. The study's findings and limits: Naive T cell percentage strongly correlated with TCR beta diversity. CMV status of donors was not determined, possibly confounding expanded clonotype changes. Diversity figures derived from one million T cells were judged to underestimate the true value.

Worth noting for this clonotype: The antigen is unknown.

Through a sample-barcoded 5' primer and a J-beta primer mix, a second PCR was run for roughly 7 to 11 cycles. In TCRdb, the 5' RACE reads were re-called with MiXCR into one record per CDR3 protein. Of about 730,000 distinct CDR3 sequences in the sample, roughly 47% were seen once. This clonotype originated in an older woman in good health. The chain links TRBV20-1 to TRBJ2-5; 7 nucleotides agree with TRBD2. Sequences were obtained from blood. As DNA, the CDR3 is TGCAGTGCTAGAAGGACTAGATTAGAGACCCAGTACTTC. Translated: CSARRTRLETQYF.